This TCR beta chain stems from a study of cytotoxic CD8 clonotypes in ibrutinib-treated CLL. Study-wide context: Response specimens were obtained following a median treatment duration of 12 months, with a range of 6 to 36.

V lost 5 bases to trimming and J lost 6 bases; unmatched junction nucleotides: 12. The CDR3 loop spans 16 amino acids. Germline V gives CDR1 KGHSH, CDR2 LQKENI. Of note for this clone: Its matching antigen is unknown.

The study's findings and limits: Private clonotypes, not public ones, expanded at ibrutinib response.

With sequencing, the targeted depth ranged from 1 in 200,000 to 1 in 1 million T cells. TCRdb's copy holds only in-frame clones and misses some; the assay was immunoSEQ multiplex PCR. The sample lists tens of thousands of clones; around 70% were seen once. This chain joins TRBV18 and TRBJ1-2, with 10 nucleotides matching TRBD1. Specimen: PBMCs, collected after 12 months of ibrutinib treatment. The receptor was isolated from a human donor with chronic lymphocytic leukemia. The CDR3 loop reads CASSSSRDRGKDGYTF. The CDR3, as DNA: TGTGCCAGCTCATCCTCCCGGGACAGGGGTAAAGATGGCTACACCTTC.